This entry concerns a single TCR beta chain. The antigen remains undetermined. Primers included in the PCR were 60 Vbeta and 13 Jbeta primers. Produced via immunoSEQ multiplex PCR; TCRdb's table is partial and in-frame only. Of 55,000 to 85,000 clones detected, 72% appear once; the ten largest clones hold 9% to 14%. The V end lost 4 bases, the J end lost 2 bases, and 14 bases lay between the germline ends. Germline CDR1 is SNHLY and CDR2 is FYNNEI. The CDR3 spans 15 residues. This record belongs to a study of cytomegalovirus exposure and HLA in healthy donors. Study-wide points: Later analysis found that TCR beta chains associated with HLA were more clonally expanded than other, equally common chains.

The rearrangement links TRBV2 to TRBJ2-5, with D hard to call. The TCR originated in a woman aged 40 to 50 in good health and CMV-seropositive. The sample taken for sequencing was PBMCs. DNA for the CDR3: TGTGCCAGCAGTGTAGCCACCCAGGTGCAAGAGACCCAGTACTTC. Translating gives CASSVATQVQETQYF.